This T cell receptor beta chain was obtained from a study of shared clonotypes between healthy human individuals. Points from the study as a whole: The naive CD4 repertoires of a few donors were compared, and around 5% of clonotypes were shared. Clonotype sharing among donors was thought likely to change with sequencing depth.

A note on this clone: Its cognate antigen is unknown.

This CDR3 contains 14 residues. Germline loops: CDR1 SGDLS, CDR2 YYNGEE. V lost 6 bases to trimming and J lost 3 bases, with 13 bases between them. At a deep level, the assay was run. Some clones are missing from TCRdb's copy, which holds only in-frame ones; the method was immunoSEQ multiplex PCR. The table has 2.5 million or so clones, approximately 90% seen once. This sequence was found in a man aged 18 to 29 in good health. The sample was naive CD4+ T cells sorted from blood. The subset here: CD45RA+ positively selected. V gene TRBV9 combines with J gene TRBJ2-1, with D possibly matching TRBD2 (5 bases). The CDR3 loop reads CASTRLAGYNEQFF. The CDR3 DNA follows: TGTGCCAGCACCCGGCTAGCAGGCTACAATGAGCAGTTCTTC. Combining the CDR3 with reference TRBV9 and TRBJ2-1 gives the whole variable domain DSGVTQTPKHLITATGQRVTLRCSPRSGDLSVYWYQQSLDQGLQFLIQYYNGEERAKGNILERFSAQQFPDLHSELNLSSLELGDSALYFCASTRLAGYNEQFFGPGTRLTVL.